This paragraph covers one T cell receptor (beta chain) sequence. What it binds is not known. The data originate from a study of PD-1 blockade in classical Hodgkin lymphoma. Only in-frame clones appear in the TCRdb table, and some are missing; sequencing was by immunoSEQ multiplex PCR. The data show over 20,000 clones, roughly 89% seen once. The sample's time point: newly diagnosed, previously untreated cHL patient sample. Magnetic negative selection of thawed PBMCs yielded the CD8+ T cells. What served as comparison were PBMCs in newly diagnosed, untreated classical Hodgkin lymphoma. Findings and caveats of the study: Relapsed/refractory patients reportedly had the lowest baseline TCR diversity, below newly diagnosed patients, who were below healthy donors. Differences between repertoires have undefined causes, possibly disease activity or prior therapy.

The germline CDR1 and CDR2 sequences are SGHNT and YYREEE (reference sequence). This CDR3 comprises 15 residues. Trimming pared 2 bases from V and 0 bases from J, leaving 8 bases between. Sequenced sample: CD8+ T cells from blood. The rearrangement joins TRBV5-4 to TRBJ1-4; no reliable D call. The source of this sequence is a human donor with classical Hodgkin lymphoma. The CDR3 sequence: CASSFGLATNEKLFF. The CDR3 DNA sequence: TGTGCCAGCAGCTTCGGGCTAGCAACTAATGAAAAACTGTTTTTT.